One and the same sample provided the 8 T cell receptor beta chains below, sequenced in a study of TIL therapy for anti-PD-1-resistant metastatic lung cancer. The time point is: pre-treatment sample, taken before nivolumab and TIL therapy. The immunoSEQ assay was v3. Using immunoSEQ multiplex PCR, the repertoire was profiled, and TCRdb retains in-frame clones only, with some absent. Found here are more than 55,000 clones, 75% to 85% of them singletons; the top ten hold just under 3%. Sample: blood, taken at baseline. These receptors all come from a person aged 25 to 79 with non-small cell lung cancer.

This clone has just a few counts. This chain links TRBV19 with TRBJ1-5; D remains unclear. CDR1 and CDR2 from the germline V gene are LNHDA and SQIVND (reference sequence). The CDR3 runs 13 residues. Trimming removed 10 bases from V and 2 bases from J, with 12 bases in between. The CDR3 loop reads CATRGRGNQPQHF. CDR3 in DNA: TGTGCCACTCGCGGGAGGGGCAATCAGCCCCAGCATTTT.

J is TRBJ2-7 and V is TRBV3-1 (or the pseudogene TRBV3-2); tentatively, D is TRBD2 (6 bases). Germline assignment: CDR1 LGHDT and CDR2 YNNKEL (reference sequence). This CDR3 spans 17 amino acids. Between the trimmed V and J ends, which lost 1 base and 3 bases, there was a span of 19 bases. The CDR3: CASSQVGGRISHYEQYF. DNA of the CDR3: TGTGCCAGCAGCCAAGTGGGTGGGAGGATATCACACTACGAGCAGTACTTC.

The J gene is TRBJ1-2, the V gene TRBV5-1; 8 bases map to TRBD1. Germline V gene lookup returns CDR1 SGHRS and CDR2 YFSETQ. J was trimmed by 2 bases and V by 0 bases; bases with no gene match: 0. The CDR3 covers 14 residues. The CDR3 loop is CASSLGQGNYGYTF. In DNA, the CDR3 is TGCGCCAGCAGCTTGGGACAGGGGAACTATGGCTACACCTTC.

The chain combines TRBV14 with TRBJ2-1, with D tentatively TRBD1 or TRBD2 (5 bases each). The CDR3 totals 13 residues. V gave up 3 bases and J gave up 10 bases, with 13 bases separating them. CDR1 SGHDN and CDR2 FVKESK come from the germline V gene. Here the CDR3 DNA reads TGTGCCAGCAGCCAGTTTATTTGGGGGGAGCAGTTCTTC. As protein: CASSQFIWGEQFF.

The V call is TRBV4-2, the J call TRBJ2-3; TRBD2 is a possible D gene (6 bases). There are 19 residues in the CDR3. Germline-derived CDR1 and CDR2 are LGHNA and YNFKEQ. V lost 0 bases to trimming and J lost 1 base, with 20 bases between them. The CDR3 protein is CASSQERRDFFLGTDTQYF. CDR3 nucleotide sequence: TGTGCCAGCAGCCAAGAAAGGCGGGACTTCTTCCTTGGCACAGATACGCAGTATTTT.

This clone occurred once. The V call is TRBV5-1, the J call TRBJ1-2; 8 bases align to TRBD1. Trimming cost V 6 bases and J 6 bases; bases outside gene matches: 13. The germline V gene has CDR1 SGHRS and CDR2 YFSETQ. The CDR3 has 15 amino acids. Here the CDR3 reads CASKKRGQGEDGYTF. In DNA form, the CDR3 reads TGCGCCAGCAAAAAAAGAGGACAGGGAGAGGATGGCTACACCTTC. Together with reference TRBV5-1 and TRBJ1-2, the CDR3 gives the full variable domain: KAGVTQTPRYLIKTRGQQVTLSCSPISGHRSVSWYQQTPGQGLQFLFEYFSETQRNKGNFPGRFSGRQFSNSRSEMNVSTLELGDSALYLCASKKRGQGEDGYTFGSGTRLTVV.

The chain employs TRBV28 and TRBJ2-7; D possibly corresponds to TRBD1 (6 bases). In germline, CDR1 is MDHEN, CDR2 SYDVKM. Deletions cut 4 bases from V and 2 bases from J, with 18 bases between. This CDR3 has 16 amino acids. The CDR3: CASSSTPSGVTYEQYF. CDR3 bases: TGTGCCAGCAGTTCTACCCCATCAGGGGTAACCTACGAGCAGTACTTC.

The V gene is TRBV6-5, the J gene TRBJ2-2; D may correspond to TRBD1 or TRBD2 (5 bases each). The germline V gene has CDR1 MNHEY and CDR2 SVGAGI. The CDR3 length is 14 residues. V dropped 5 bases and J dropped 6 bases, with 13 bases sitting between them. DNA for the CDR3: TGTGCCAGCAGTCCCGGGACGGACCCCGGGGAGCTGTTTTTT. Its translation is CASSPGTDPGELFF.